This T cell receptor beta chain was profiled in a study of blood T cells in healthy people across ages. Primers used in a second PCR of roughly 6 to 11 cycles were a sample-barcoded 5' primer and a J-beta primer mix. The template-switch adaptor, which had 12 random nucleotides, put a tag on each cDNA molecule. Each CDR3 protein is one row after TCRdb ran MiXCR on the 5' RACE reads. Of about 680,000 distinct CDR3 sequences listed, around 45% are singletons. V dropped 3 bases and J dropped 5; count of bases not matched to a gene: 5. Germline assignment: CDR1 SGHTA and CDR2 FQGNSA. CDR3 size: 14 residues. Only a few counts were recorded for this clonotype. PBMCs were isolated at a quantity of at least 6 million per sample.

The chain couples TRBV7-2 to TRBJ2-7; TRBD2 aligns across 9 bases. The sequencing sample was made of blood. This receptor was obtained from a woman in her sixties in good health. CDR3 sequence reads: CASSFYSGSDEQYF. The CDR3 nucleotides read TGTGCCAGCAGCTTCTATAGCGGGAGCGACGAGCAGTACTTC. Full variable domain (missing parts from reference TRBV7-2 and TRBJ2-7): GAGVSQSPSNKVTEKGKDVELRCDPISGHTALYWYRQSLGQGLEFLIYFQGNSAPDKSGLPSDRFSAERTGGSVSTLTIQRTQQEDSAVYLCASSFYSGSDEQYFGPGTRLTVT.